These 27 T cell receptor beta chains were all obtained from the same sample, sequenced in a study of shared T cell receptors in the human thymus. Sequencing was performed with immunoSEQ multiplex PCR; in TCRdb, only in-frame clones are kept and a portion is missing. The sample carries 600,000 or so clones, 70% to 90% recorded once. These same records also appear under a second study, on human thymus T cells.

Material for sequencing was thymocytes. These receptors were collected from a boy in the first two years of life with a congenital heart defect.

J is TRBJ2-1 and V is TRBV25-1; a possible D gene is TRBD1 (5 bases). The V gene lost 6 bases and the J gene lost 5 bases, with 17 bases spanning the gap. Germline V CDR1 and CDR2: MGHDK, SYGVNS. This CDR3 has 15 amino acids. DNA of the CDR3: TGTGCCAGCAGCCCGGCCACAGGTTCCGACAATGAGCAGTTCTTC. It encodes CASSPATGSDNEQFF.

This clone was detected only once. This chain connects TRBV5-8 to TRBJ1-6; 7 bases align to TRBD1. J gave up 10 bases and V 2 bases, and 12 bases lay outside the gene matches. The CDR3 is 16 residues long. From germline, CDR1 is SGHTS and CDR2 YDEGEE. This CDR3 reads CASSFRSGTDQSPLHF. In nucleotides, the CDR3 is TGTGCCAGCAGCTTTCGTTCCGGGACAGATCAGTCACCCCTCCACTTT.

CDR3 region: CASLPSTGSHDTEAFF. CDR3 in DNA: TGTGCCAGCCTACCTTCGACAGGGAGCCATGACACTGAAGCTTTCTTT. V and J are TRBV27 and TRBJ1-1; 7 bases align to TRBD1. Germline lookup yields CDR1 MNHEY and CDR2 SMNVEV (reference sequence). This CDR3 is built from 16 residues. J gave up 3 bases and V 8 bases, and 15 bases lay outside the gene matches.

The chain recombines TRBV12-5 with TRBJ2-1; D gene ambiguous. Germline V gene lookup returns CDR1 LGHNT and CDR2 FRNRAP. The CDR3 consists of 15 residues. V was trimmed by 3 bases and J by 6 bases, leaving 15 bases between them. The CDR3 is CASGLDSRRSNEQFF. DNA of the CDR3: TGTGCTAGTGGTTTAGACTCTCGGCGTAGCAATGAGCAGTTCTTC.

In this sample, this clone turned up once. This chain links TRBV9 with TRBJ2-4, with D tentatively TRBD2 (5 bases). The CDR3 sequence is 16 residues long. Germline V gene lookup returns CDR1 SGDLS and CDR2 YYNGEE. Trimming took 7 bases from V and 3 from J, leaving 20 bases between them. In DNA, the CDR3 is TGTGCCAGCGCGGCCGGGGAAGCTTCAGGCAAAAACATTCAGTACTTC. This gives the protein CASAAGEASGKNIQYF.

The rearrangement uses TRBV27 and TRBJ2-7; 14 nucleotides match TRBD2. V lost 5 bases, J lost 1 base, and 10 bases stayed unmatched. This CDR3 is 18 amino acids long. Germline V gene lookup returns CDR1 MNHEY and CDR2 SMNVEV (reference sequence). In DNA form, the CDR3 reads TGTGCCAGCAGTCCAGGGACTAGCGGGAGAGTACCTTCCTACGAGCAGTACTTC. It is translated as CASSPGTSGRVPSYEQYF.

The rearrangement uses TRBV4-1 and TRBJ2-1; 8 bases are a match to TRBD1. The CDR3 is 15 amino acids. V was clipped by 8 bases and J by 5 bases; unmatched bases: 11. In germline, CDR1 is MGHRA, CDR2 YSYEKL. The CDR3 bases are TGCGCCAGCGGCCTATCGGGACAGGAAGACAATGAGCAGTTCTTC. It encodes CASGLSGQEDNEQFF.

This rearrangement joins TRBV19 to TRBJ2-7; TRBD1 matches at 7 bases. Germline loops: CDR1 LNHDA, CDR2 SQIVND (reference sequence). This CDR3 is 15 amino acids long. The V segment lost 5 bases and the J segment 2 bases; nucleotides outside the gene matches: 9. The CDR3 coding sequence is TGTGCCAGTAGTCGACCCGGACAGGCCACCTACGAGCAGTACTTC. It yields the protein CASSRPGQATYEQYF.

The chain is built from TRBV29-1 and TRBJ2-5; maybe TRBD1 (6 bases). CDR3 size: 14 residues. Germline V gives CDR1 SQVTM, CDR2 ANQGSEA. Between the trimmed V and J ends, which lost 4 bases and 5 bases, there was a span of 17 bases. CDR3 loop: CSVAEGGGAETQYF. Here the CDR3 DNA reads TGCAGCGTTGCCGAAGGTGGGGGCGCGGAGACCCAGTACTTC.

This clone was found once. V is TRBV7-9 and J is TRBJ1-4; 9 nucleotides line up with TRBD1. CDR1 SEHNR and CDR2 FQNEAQ come from the germline V gene (reference sequence). Losses at the gene ends were 1 base for V and 9 bases for J; bases not matched to a gene: 9. There are 16 residues in the CDR3. CDR3 in amino acids: CASSLEKGQGGQKLFF. The CDR3 region has the DNA TGTGCCAGCAGCTTAGAGAAGGGACAGGGTGGGCAAAAACTGTTTTTT.

The chain employs TRBV10-3 and TRBJ2-1, with TRBD1 matching 7 bases. The V and J ends lost 5 bases and 9 bases, in that order; junction bases with no gene match: 4. The CDR3 totals 12 residues. CDR1 is ENHRY and CDR2 is SYGVKD in the germline V gene. Here the CDR3 DNA reads TGTGCCATCAGTAGACAGGGTAGTGAGCAGTTCTTC. This gives the protein CAISRQGSEQFF.

The rearrangement links TRBV28 to TRBJ1-6, with TRBD1 matching 8 bases. The CDR3 has 16 amino acids. J was trimmed by 13 bases and V by 6 bases; bases with no gene match: 17. Germline-derived CDR1 and CDR2 are MDHEN and SYDVKM. This CDR3 reads CASRSLALGQGYPLHF. The DNA of the CDR3 is TGTGCCAGCAGGAGTTTGGCGTTAGGACAGGGTTATCCCCTCCACTTT.

The chain has TRBV18 and TRBJ1-5, with 7 bases matching TRBD1. The CDR3 is 14 residues long. Germline-derived CDR1 and CDR2 are KGHSH and LQKENI. Germline trimming cut 3 bases from V and 6 bases from J; bases unmatched to any gene: 5. CDR3 amino acids: CASSPDRDGQPQHF. The CDR3 DNA is TGTGCCAGCTCACCTGACAGGGATGGTCAGCCCCAGCATTTT.

V usage is TRBV5-4 and J usage is TRBJ2-6, with TRBD1 as a possible D gene (6 bases). Germline V gene sequence: CDR1 SGHNT, CDR2 YYREEE (reference sequence). Deletions cut 3 bases from V and 2 bases from J, with 9 bases between. CDR3 length: 15 amino acids. For the CDR3, the DNA is TGTGCCAGCAGCTCCAGGGGAGCTGGGGCCAACGTCCTGACTTTC. Translating it yields CASSSRGAGANVLTF. Full variable domain (remainder filled in from reference TRBV5-4 and TRBJ2-6): ETGVTQSPTHLIKTRGQQVTLRCSSQSGHNTVSWYQQALGQGPQFIFQYYREEENGRGNFPPRFSGLQFPNYSSELNVNALELDDSALYLCASSSRGAGANVLTFGAGSRLTVL.

The chain combines TRBV2 with TRBJ2-1; D is possibly TRBD2 (6 bases). V was pared by 6 bases and J by 13 bases, with 40 bases between. Germline lookup yields CDR1 SNHLY and CDR2 FYNNEI. The CDR3 contains 20 residues. CDR3 sequence: CASRGLSGGRVKDHHPNQFF. CDR3 nucleotide sequence: TGTGCCAGCAGGGGTCTGAGCGGAGGGCGGGTCAAGGATCACCACCCCAATCAGTTCTTC.

The gene calls are TRBV28 and TRBJ1-5, with TRBD1 as a possible D gene (6 bases). Looked up from germline, CDR1 is MDHEN and CDR2 is SYDVKM. The V and J ends lost 4 bases and 0 bases respectively, with 22 bases between them. The CDR3 is 19 residues long. The CDR3 loop reads CASSSPRRGALYSNQPQHF. CDR3 DNA: TGTGCCAGCAGTTCCCCAAGGCGGGGGGCTCTCTATAGCAATCAGCCCCAGCATTTT.

V is TRBV29-1 and J is TRBJ1-2; possibly TRBD1 for D (6 bases). CDR3 size: 12 residues. Germline CDR1 SQVTM, CDR2 ANQGSEA. Trimming pared 4 bases from V and 8 bases from J, leaving 14 bases between. The CDR3 DNA is TGCAGCGTTGGGGGGCCTAGTTTCGGCTACACCTTC. Protein sequence: CSVGGPSFGYTF.

The chain is built from TRBV5-6 and TRBJ1-6, with 7 bases aligning to TRBD1. CDR3 length equals 17 residues. The germline gives CDR1 SGHDT, CDR2 YYEEEE. With 0 bases clipped from V and 1 base from J, the junction kept 4 bases outside the gene matches. Here the CDR3 reads CASSLVTGASYNSPLHF. The DNA for the CDR3 is TGTGCCAGCAGCTTGGTTACAGGGGCTTCCTATAATTCACCCCTCCACTTT.

The V gene is TRBV30, the J gene TRBJ2-3, with 9 bases that match TRBD2. The trim removed 5 bases at V and 2 bases at J, leaving 8 bases unmatched. The CDR3 consists of 15 residues. CDR1 and CDR2 from the germline V gene are GTSNPN and SVGIG (reference sequence). CDR3 residues: CAWATGTSPTDTQYF. In DNA, the CDR3 is TGTGCCTGGGCGACCGGGACTAGCCCCACAGATACGCAGTATTTT.

The rearrangement uses TRBV19 and TRBJ2-5, with TRBD1 matching 9 bases. CDR3 length: 15 residues. Germline CDR1 reads LNHDA; CDR2 reads SQIVND (reference sequence). V shed 2 bases and J 2 bases; nucleotides not matched to a gene: 3. CDR3 protein: CASSIKGTGQETQYF. The CDR3 DNA reads as TGTGCCAGTAGTATAAAAGGGACAGGGCAAGAGACCCAGTACTTC.

Here the CDR3 reads CSVEEQTSEVDNEQFF. Here the CDR3 DNA reads TGCAGCGTTGAAGAGCAGACTAGCGAGGTGGACAATGAGCAGTTCTTC. The chain links TRBV29-1 to TRBJ2-1, with 8 bases lining up with TRBD2. CDR1 is SQVTM and CDR2 is ANQGSEA in the germline V gene. Germline trimming cut 0 bases from V and 5 bases from J; bases unmatched to any gene: 9. The CDR3 runs to 16 residues.

The rearrangement joins TRBV10-3 to TRBJ2-3, with D perhaps TRBD2 (5 bases). V dropped 6 bases and J dropped 0 bases, with 19 bases sitting between them. The CDR3 spans 17 residues. Looked up from germline, CDR1 is ENHRY and CDR2 is SYGVKD. The CDR3 DNA reads TGTGCCATCAGAAGTAGACCACTAGTATCTAGCACAGATACGCAGTATTTT. Translation: CAIRSRPLVSSTDTQYF.

The V call is TRBV18, the J call TRBJ2-5; D perhaps matches TRBD2 (5 bases). Germline CDR1 is KGHSH and CDR2 is LQKENI. CDR3 length equals 14 residues. V lost 2 bases and J lost 0, with 7 bases in between. CDR3 bases: TGTGCCAGCTCACCAATCGGGGACCAAGAGACCCAGTACTTC. Translation: CASSPIGDQETQYF.

The chain carries TRBV6-5 and TRBJ1-4, with D possibly being TRBD1 (5 bases). Per germline, CDR1 MNHEY and CDR2 SVGAGI. This CDR3 contains 14 residues. The V and J ends lost 4 bases and 2 bases respectively, with 8 bases between them. This CDR3 is CASSSRGTNEKLFF. In DNA, the CDR3 is TGTGCCAGCAGTTCGCGGGGGACTAATGAAAAACTGTTTTTT.

The chain links TRBV4-3 to TRBJ2-1; 10 bases fit TRBD2. The CDR3 has 15 amino acids. The V gene end was trimmed by 1 base and the J gene end by 9 bases; junction bases not matched to a gene: 6. Germline V gives CDR1 LGHNA, CDR2 YSLEER. DNA for the CDR3: TGCGCCAGCAGCCAAGCGAGCGGGAGGGCAACTGAGCAGTTCTTC. Translating it yields CASSQASGRATEQFF.

This rearrangement joins TRBV28 to TRBJ1-2; 10 bases align to TRBD1. The CDR3 has 20 amino acids. The V and J ends lost 6 bases and 6 bases, in that order; junction bases with no gene match: 25. Germline V gene sequence: CDR1 MDHEN, CDR2 SYDVKM. The CDR3 DNA reads TGTGCCAGCAGGGACAGGGGGAACCTCCATACCCTGGGGTTACTGCATGGCTACACCTTC. It yields the protein CASRDRGNLHTLGLLHGYTF.

Worth noting for this clone: One end of the junction is discordant with germline, which a read error may explain. CDR3 sequence: CSVEDRIANYGYTF. Written as DNA, the CDR3 is TGCAGCGTGGAAGACAGGATAGCTAACTATGGCTACACCTTC. The V gene is TRBV29-1, the J gene TRBJ1-2; a possible D gene is TRBD1 (6 bases). CDR1 is SQVTM, CDR2 ANQGSEA, per germline. The CDR3 has 14 residues.